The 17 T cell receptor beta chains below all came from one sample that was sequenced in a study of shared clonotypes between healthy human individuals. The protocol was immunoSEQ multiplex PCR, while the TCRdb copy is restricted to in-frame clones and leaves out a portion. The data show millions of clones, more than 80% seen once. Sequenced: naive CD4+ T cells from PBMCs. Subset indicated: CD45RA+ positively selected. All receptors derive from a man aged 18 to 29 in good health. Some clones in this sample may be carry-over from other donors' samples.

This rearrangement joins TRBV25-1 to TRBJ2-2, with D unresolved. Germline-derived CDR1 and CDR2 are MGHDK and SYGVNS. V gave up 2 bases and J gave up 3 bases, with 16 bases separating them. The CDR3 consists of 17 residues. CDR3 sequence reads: CASSETEPLLYTGELFF. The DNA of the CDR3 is TGTGCCAGCAGTGAAACAGAACCTCTTTTGTACACCGGGGAGCTGTTTTTT.

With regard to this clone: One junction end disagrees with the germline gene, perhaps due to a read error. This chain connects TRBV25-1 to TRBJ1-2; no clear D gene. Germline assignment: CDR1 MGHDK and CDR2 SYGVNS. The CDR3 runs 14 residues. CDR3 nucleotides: TGTGCCAGCAGTGATGACCGGACCCCCTATCGCTACACCTTC. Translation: CASSDDRTPYRYTF.

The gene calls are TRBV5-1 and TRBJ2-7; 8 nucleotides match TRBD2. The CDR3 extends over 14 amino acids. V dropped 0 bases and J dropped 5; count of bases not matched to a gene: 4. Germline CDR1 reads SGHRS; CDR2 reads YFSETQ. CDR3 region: CASSLVGGENEQYF. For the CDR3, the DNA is TGCGCCAGCAGCTTGGTCGGGGGGGAAAACGAGCAGTACTTC. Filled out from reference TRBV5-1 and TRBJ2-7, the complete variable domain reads KAGVTQTPRYLIKTRGQQVTLSCSPISGHRSVSWYQQTPGQGLQFLFEYFSETQRNKGNFPGRFSGRQFSNSRSEMNVSTLELGDSALYLCASSLVGGENEQYFGPGTRLTVT.

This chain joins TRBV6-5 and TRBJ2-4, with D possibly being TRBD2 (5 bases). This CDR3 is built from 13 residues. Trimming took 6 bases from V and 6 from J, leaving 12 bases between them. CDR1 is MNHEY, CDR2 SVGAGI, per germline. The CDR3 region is CASRDTGRNIQYF. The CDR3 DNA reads TGTGCCAGCAGAGACACTGGGAGAAACATTCAGTACTTC.

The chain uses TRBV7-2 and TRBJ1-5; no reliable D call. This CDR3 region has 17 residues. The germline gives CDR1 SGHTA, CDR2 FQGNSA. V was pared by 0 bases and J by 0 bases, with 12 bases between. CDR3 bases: TGTGCCAGCAGCTTAGCGGGTAGGATTGATAGCAATCAGCCCCAGCATTTT. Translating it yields CASSLAGRIDSNQPQHF.

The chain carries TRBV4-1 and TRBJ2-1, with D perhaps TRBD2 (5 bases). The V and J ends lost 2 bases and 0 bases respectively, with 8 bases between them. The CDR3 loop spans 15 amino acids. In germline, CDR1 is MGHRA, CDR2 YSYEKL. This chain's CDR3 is CASSQSRDSYNEQFF. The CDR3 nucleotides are TGCGCCAGCAGCCAATCCCGGGACTCCTACAATGAGCAGTTCTTC.

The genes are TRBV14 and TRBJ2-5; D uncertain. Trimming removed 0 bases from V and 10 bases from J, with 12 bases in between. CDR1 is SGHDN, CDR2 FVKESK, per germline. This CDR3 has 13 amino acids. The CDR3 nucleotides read TGTGCCAGCAGCCAAGACCCGAGCAGCAGCCAGTACTTC. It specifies CASSQDPSSSQYF.

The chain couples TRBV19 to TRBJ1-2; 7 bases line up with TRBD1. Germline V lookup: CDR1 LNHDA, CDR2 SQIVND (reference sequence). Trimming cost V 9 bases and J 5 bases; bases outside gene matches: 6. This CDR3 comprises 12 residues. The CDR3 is CASVDRAYGYTF. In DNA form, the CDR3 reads TGTGCCAGCGTTGACAGGGCATATGGCTACACCTTC.

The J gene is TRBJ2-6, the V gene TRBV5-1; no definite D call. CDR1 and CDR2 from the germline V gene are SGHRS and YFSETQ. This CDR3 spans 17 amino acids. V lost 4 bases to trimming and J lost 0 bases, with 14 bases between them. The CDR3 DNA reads TGCGCCAGCAGCCCTGGACGGGTGTACTCTGGGGCCAACGTCCTGACTTTC. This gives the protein CASSPGRVYSGANVLTF.

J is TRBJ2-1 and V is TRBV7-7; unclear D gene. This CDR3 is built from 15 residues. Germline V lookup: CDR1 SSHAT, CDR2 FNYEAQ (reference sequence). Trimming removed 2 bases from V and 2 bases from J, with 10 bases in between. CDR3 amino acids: CASSLSPGPYNEQFF. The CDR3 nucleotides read TGTGCCAGCAGCTTATCCCCGGGTCCCTACAATGAGCAGTTCTTC.

This CDR3 reads CASRRTGGHEQYF. The CDR3 DNA is TGTGCCAGCAGGCGGACCGGGGGCCACGAGCAGTACTTC. The J gene is TRBJ2-7, the V gene TRBV6-1; D may be TRBD1 or TRBD2 (6 bases each). V lost 6 bases to trimming and J lost 5 bases, with 14 bases between them. CDR3 size: 13 residues. Germline V gene sequence: CDR1 MNHNS, CDR2 SASEGT.

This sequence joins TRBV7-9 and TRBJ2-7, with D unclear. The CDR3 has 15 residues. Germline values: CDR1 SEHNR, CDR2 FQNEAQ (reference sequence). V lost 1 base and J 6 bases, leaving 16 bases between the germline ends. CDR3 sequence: CASSLDLGTPPEQYF. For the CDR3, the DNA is TGTGCCAGCAGCTTAGATTTGGGAACCCCCCCCGAGCAGTACTTC. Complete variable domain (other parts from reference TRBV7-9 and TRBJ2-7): DTGVSQNPRHKITKRGQNVTFRCDPISEHNRLYWYRQTLGQGPEFLTYFQNEAQLEKSRLLSDRFSAERPKGSFSTLEIQRTEQGDSAMYLCASSLDLGTPPEQYFGPGTRLTVT.

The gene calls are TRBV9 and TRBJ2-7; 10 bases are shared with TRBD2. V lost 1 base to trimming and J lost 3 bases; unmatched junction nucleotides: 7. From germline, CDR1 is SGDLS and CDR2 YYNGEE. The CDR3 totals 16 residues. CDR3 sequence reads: CASSVRGTSAYYEQYF. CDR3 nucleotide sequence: TGTGCCAGCAGCGTACGGGGGACTAGCGCATACTACGAGCAGTACTTC.

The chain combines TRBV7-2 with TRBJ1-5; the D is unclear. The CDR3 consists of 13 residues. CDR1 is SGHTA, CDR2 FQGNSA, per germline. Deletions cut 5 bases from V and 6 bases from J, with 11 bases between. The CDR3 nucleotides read TGTGCCAGCAGCCCTTCATGGGGTCAGCCCCAGCATTTT. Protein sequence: CASSPSWGQPQHF. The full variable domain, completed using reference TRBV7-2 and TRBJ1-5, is GAGVSQSPSNKVTEKGKDVELRCDPISGHTALYWYRQSLGQGLEFLIYFQGNSAPDKSGLPSDRFSAERTGGSVSTLTIQRTQQEDSAVYLCASSPSWGQPQHFGDGTRLSIL.

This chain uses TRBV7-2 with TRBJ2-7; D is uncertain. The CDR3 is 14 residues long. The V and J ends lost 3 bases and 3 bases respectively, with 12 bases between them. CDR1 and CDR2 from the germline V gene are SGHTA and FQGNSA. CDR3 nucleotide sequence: TGTGCCAGCAGCTTGACGAGATTGAGCTACGAGCAGTACTTC. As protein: CASSLTRLSYEQYF.

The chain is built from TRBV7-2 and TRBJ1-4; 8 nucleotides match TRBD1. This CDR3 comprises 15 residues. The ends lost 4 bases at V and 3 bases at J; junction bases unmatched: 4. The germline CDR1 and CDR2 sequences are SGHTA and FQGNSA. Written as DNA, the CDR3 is TGTGCCAGCAGCTCCCAGGGGGCGGCTAATGAAAAACTGTTTTTT. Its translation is CASSSQGAANEKLFF. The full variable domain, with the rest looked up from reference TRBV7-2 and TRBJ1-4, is GAGVSQSPSNKVTEKGKDVELRCDPISGHTALYWYRQSLGQGLEFLIYFQGNSAPDKSGLPSDRFSAERTGGSVSTLTIQRTQQEDSAVYLCASSSQGAANEKLFFGSGTQLSVL.

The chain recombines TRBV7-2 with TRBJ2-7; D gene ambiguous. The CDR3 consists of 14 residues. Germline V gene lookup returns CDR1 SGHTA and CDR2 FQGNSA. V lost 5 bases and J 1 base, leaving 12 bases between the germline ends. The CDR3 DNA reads TGTGCCAGCAGCCCCAGACACCAATCCTACGAGCAGTACTTC. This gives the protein CASSPRHQSYEQYF.